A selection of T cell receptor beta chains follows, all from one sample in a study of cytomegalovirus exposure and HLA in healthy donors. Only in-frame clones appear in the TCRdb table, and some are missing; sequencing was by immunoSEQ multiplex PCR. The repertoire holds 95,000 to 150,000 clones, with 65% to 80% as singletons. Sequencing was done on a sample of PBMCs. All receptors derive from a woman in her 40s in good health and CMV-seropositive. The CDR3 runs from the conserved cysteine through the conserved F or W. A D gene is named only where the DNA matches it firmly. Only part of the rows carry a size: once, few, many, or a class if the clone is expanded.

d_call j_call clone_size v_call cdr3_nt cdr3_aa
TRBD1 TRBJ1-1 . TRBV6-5 TGTGCCAGCAGTTACCGCGACAGGGAAACTGAAGCTTTCTTT CASSYRDRETEAFF
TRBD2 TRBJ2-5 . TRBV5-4 TGTGCCAGCACCTTGGCGGGAGAGCATGAGACCCAGTACTTC CASTLAGEHETQYF
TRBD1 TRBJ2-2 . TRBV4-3 TGCGCCAGCAGCACAACAGGGGGCACCGGGGAGCTGTTTTTT CASSTTGGTGELFF
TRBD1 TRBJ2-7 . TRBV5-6 TGTGCCAGCAGACAGACAGGGTACTACGAGCAGTACTTC CASRQTGYYEQYF
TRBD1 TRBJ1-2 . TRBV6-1 TGTGCCAGCAGTGAAGCGCCAGGGGGAAGTGCGAATGGCTGCACCTTC CASSEAPGGSANGCTF
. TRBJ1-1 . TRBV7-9 TGTGCCAGCAGCCGTCGGGGGTACAGTGAAGCTTTCTTT CASSRRGYSEAFF
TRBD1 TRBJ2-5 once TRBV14 TGTGCCAGCAACAGGGGTGGGGAGACCCAGTACTTC CASNRGGETQYF
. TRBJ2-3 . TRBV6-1 TGTGCCACAGGGACATTACTAAGCACAGATACGCAGTATTTT CATGTLLSTDTQYF
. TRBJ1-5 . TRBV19 TGTGCCAGTTGGCGGGAAGTAAATAGCAATCAGCCCCAGCATTTT CASWREVNSNQPQHF
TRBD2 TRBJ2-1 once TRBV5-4 TGTGCCAGCAGCCTAGGACTAGCGGGGGGGCAGGAAGAGCAGTTCTTC CASSLGLAGGQEEQFF
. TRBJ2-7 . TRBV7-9 TGTGCCAGCAGCCCGGGGAATCCCCCCTACGAGCAGTACTTC CASSPGNPPYEQYF
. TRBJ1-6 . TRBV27 TGTGCCAGCAGTTTAGAACAGTATAATTCACCCCTCCACTTT CASSLEQYNSPLHF
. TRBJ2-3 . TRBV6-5 TGTGCCAGCAGTTCGACCGGGACACTTTTCACAGATACGCAGTATTTT CASSSTGTLFTDTQYF
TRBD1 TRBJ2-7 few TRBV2 TGTGCCAGCAGGGAGACAGGGGCAGGCTACGAGCAGTACTTC CASRETGAGYEQYF
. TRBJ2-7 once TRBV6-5 TGTGCCAGCAGTTCGGAGGGGACCTACGAGCAGTACTTC CASSSEGTYEQYF
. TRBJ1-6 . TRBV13 TGTGCCAGCAGCTTCCGGGAAGATTCACCCCTCCACTTT CASSFREDSPLHF
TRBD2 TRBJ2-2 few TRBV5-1 TGCGCCAGCAGCCCTAGGACTAGCGGGGGGAACACCGGGGAGCTGTTTTTT CASSPRTSGGNTGELFF
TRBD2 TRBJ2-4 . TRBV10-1 TGCGCCAGCAGTGAGTCGAGTAGCGGGGGGCTGGACATTCAGTACTTC CASSESSSGGLDIQYF
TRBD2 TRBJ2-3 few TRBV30 TGTGCCTGGGGGACTAGCGGCCCAGATACGCAGTATTTT CAWGTSGPDTQYF
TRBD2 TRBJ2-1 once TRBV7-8 TGTGCCAGCAGCTGGACTAGCGGATACAATGAGCAGTTCTTC CASSWTSGYNEQFF
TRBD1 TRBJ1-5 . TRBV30 TGTGCCTGGAGAAGCAGGGGGGATCAGCCCCAGCATTTT CAWRSRGDQPQHF
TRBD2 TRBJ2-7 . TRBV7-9 TGTGCCAGCAGCCCGGGACTAGTGCCTTACGAGCAGTACTTC CASSPGLVPYEQYF
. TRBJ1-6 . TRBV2 TGTGCCAGCGCGGCGGGGGCTAATTCACCCCTCCACTTT CASAAGANSPLHF
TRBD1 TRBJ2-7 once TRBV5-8 TGTGCCAGCAGCTGGGCCGGGACAGGGCAATACGAGCAGTACTTC CASSWAGTGQYEQYF
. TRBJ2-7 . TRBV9 TGTGCCAGCAGCGTAGCTCCAGACTCCTACGAGCAGTACTTC CASSVAPDSYEQYF
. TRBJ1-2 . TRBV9 TGTGCCAGCAGCGTAGCTACCCCGGCCAGGGGCGAGGGCTACACCTTC CASSVATPARGEGYTF
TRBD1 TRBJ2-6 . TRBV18 TGTGCCAGCTCACGGGGCCAGGGGGCCTTTGGGGCCAACGTCCTGACTTTC CASSRGQGAFGANVLTF
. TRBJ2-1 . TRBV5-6 TGTGCCAGCAGCTCGGGATTCTACAATGAGCAGTTCTTC CASSSGFYNEQFF
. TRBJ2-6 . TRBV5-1 TGCGCCAGCAGCAGGGGGGACAGAATCTCTGGGGCCAACGTCCTGACTTTC CASSRGDRISGANVLTF
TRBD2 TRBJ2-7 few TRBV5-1 TGCGCCAGCAGCTTTCGACTAGCGGGAGCGTACTCCTACGAGCAGTACTTC CASSFRLAGAYSYEQYF
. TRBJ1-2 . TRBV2 TGTGCCAGCAGTGGTGACACAGACTATGGCTACACCTTC CASSGDTDYGYTF
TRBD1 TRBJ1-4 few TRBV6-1 TGTGCCAGCAGTGAAGGGGACAGGTGGGATGAAAAACTGTTTTTT CASSEGDRWDEKLFF
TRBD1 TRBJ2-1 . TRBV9 TGTGCCAGCAGCCCCCAGGGGGAAGTTATGTACAATGAGCAGTTCTTC CASSPQGEVMYNEQFF
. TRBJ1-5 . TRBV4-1 TGCGCCAGCAGCCAAGGACAGAACAATCAGCCCCAGCATTTT CASSQGQNNQPQHF
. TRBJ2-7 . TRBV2 TGTGCCAGCAGGATCGGAAATATTGGGCCCTACGAGCAGTACTTC CASRIGNIGPYEQYF
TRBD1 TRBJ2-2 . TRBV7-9 TGTGCCAGCAGCCCCCTCTACAGGGGCTCCGGGGAGCTGTTTTTT CASSPLYRGSGELFF
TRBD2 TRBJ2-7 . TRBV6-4 TGTGCCAGCAGTAACATCTGGACTAGCGGTTGCTCCTACGAGCAGTACTTC CASSNIWTSGCSYEQYF
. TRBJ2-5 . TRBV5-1 TGCGCCAGCAGCTTTATGTCGGGGAGACAAGAGACCCAGTACTTC CASSFMSGRQETQYF
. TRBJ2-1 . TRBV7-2 TGTGCCAGCAGCCTCCCCCCTCTCTACAATGAGCAGTTCTTC CASSLPPLYNEQFF
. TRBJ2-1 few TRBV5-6 TGTGCCAGCAGCTTGGGAGCTTACAATGAGCAGTTCTTC CASSLGAYNEQFF
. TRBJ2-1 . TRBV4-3 TGCGCCAGCAGTCTACTACAGACAGGTCATGAGCAGTTCTTC CASSLLQTGHEQFF
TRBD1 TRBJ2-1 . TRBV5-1 TGCGCCAGCAGCGGGGGGACAGGGGGTCTGAATGAGCAGTTCTTC CASSGGTGGLNEQFF
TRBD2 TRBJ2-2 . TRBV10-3 TGTGCCATCAGTGAGGGAACTAGCGGGAACACCGGGGAGCTGTTTTTT CAISEGTSGNTGELFF
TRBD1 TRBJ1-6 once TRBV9 TGTGCCAGCAGCTCCGGGACAGGGGTGACCTATAATTCACCCCTCCACTTT CASSSGTGVTYNSPLHF
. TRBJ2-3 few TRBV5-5 TGTGCCAGCAGCCTAACGGATACGCAGTATTTT CASSLTDTQYF
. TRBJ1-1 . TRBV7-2 TGTGCCAGCAGCCCCTATCCAGGGAACACTGAAGCTTTCTTT CASSPYPGNTEAFF